This T cell receptor (beta chain) was documented in a study of blood T cell repertoires in COVID-19. CDR1 is MDHEN, CDR2 SYDVKM, per germline. Trimming left V 8 bases short and J 5 bases short, with 10 bases between. The CDR3 extends over 11 amino acids. Participants were aged about 18 to 90 years, lived in over 20 US areas, and enrolled virtually. The study counted Cohort 3 donors as recovered given two negative PCRs, clearance, or symptom resolution. Original methodology: Amplification of reference gene primers was used by the study to estimate nucleated cell counts. Assay: immunoSEQ multiplex PCR; the TCRdb copy retains only in-frame clones and omits some. The D gene and trimming were derived from the DNA, and the V and J assignments and clone size from that table. This sample has hundreds of thousands of clones; roughly 88% occur once, and the top ten carry around 0.92%.

This TCR was sampled from a woman in her 30s who had recovered from COVID-19. This rearrangement joins TRBV28 to TRBJ2-7; TRBD2 is a possible D gene (5 bases). The sequenced material came from PBMCs or T cells enriched from blood (not recorded which). In DNA, the CDR3 is TGTGCCAGCGGATCACTAGACGAGCAGTACTTC. It yields the protein CASGSLDEQYF. The full variable domain, in which reference TRBV28 and TRBJ2-7 provide the parts outside the CDR3, is DVKVTQSSRYLVKRTGEKVFLECVQDMDHENMFWYRQDPGLGLRLIYFSYDVKMKEKGDIPEGYSVSREKKERFSLILESASTNQTSMYLCASGSLDEQYFGPGTRLTVT.